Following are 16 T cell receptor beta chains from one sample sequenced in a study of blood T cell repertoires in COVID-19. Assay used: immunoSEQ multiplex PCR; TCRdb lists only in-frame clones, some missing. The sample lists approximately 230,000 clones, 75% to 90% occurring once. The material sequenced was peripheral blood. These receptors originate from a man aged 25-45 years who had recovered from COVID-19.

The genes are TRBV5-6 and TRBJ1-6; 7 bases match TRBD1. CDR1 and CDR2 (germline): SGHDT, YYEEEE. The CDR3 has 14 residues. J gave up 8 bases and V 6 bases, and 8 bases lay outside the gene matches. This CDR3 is CASKVGQSHSPLHF. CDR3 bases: TGTGCCAGCAAGGTGGGACAGTCCCATTCACCCCTCCACTTT. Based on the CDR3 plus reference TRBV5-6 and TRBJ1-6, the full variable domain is DAGVTQSPTHLIKTRGQQVTLRCSPKSGHDTVSWYQQALGQGPQFIFQYYEEEERQRGNFPDRFSGHQFPNYSSELNVNALLLGDSALYLCASKVGQSHSPLHFGNGTRLTVT.

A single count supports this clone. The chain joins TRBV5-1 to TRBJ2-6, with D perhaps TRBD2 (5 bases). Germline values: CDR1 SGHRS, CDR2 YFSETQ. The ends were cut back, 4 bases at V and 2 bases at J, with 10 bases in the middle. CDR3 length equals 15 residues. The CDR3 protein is CASSLIGAGANVLTF. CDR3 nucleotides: TGCGCCAGCAGCCTTATCGGGGCTGGGGCCAACGTCCTGACTTTC. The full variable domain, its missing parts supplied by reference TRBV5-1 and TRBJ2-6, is KAGVTQTPRYLIKTRGQQVTLSCSPISGHRSVSWYQQTPGQGLQFLFEYFSETQRNKGNFPGRFSGRQFSNSRSEMNVSTLELGDSALYLCASSLIGAGANVLTFGAGSRLTVL.

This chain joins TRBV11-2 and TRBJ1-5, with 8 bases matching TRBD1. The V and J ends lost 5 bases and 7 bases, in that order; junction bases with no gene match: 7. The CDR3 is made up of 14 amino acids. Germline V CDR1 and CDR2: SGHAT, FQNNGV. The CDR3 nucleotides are TGTGCCAGCAGCGGGGACAGGAGGAACCAGCCCCAGCATTTT. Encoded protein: CASSGDRRNQPQHF.

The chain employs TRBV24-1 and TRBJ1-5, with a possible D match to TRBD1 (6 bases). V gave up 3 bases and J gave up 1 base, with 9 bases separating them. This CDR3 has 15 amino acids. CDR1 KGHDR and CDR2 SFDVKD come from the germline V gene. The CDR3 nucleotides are TGTGCCACCAGTGATACCAGGGGAAGCAATCAGCCCCAGCATTTT. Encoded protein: CATSDTRGSNQPQHF.

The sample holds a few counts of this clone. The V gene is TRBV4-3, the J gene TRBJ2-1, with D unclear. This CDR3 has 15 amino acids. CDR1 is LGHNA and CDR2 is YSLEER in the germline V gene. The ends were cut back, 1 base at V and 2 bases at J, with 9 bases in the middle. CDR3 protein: CASSQGTEAYNEQFF. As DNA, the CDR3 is TGCGCCAGCAGCCAAGGAACAGAAGCCTACAATGAGCAGTTCTTC.

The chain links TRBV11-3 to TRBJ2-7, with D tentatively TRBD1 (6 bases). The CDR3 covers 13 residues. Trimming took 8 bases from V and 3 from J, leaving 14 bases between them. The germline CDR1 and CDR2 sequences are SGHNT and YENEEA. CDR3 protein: CASARDTDYEQYF. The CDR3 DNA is TGTGCCAGCGCTCGGGACACTGACTACGAGCAGTACTTC.

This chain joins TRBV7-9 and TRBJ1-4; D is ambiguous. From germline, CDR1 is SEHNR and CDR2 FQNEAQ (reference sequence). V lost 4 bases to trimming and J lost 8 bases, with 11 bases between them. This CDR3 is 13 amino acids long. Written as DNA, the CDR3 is TGTGCCAGCAGCTCCTACGAGGGCGAAAAACTGTTTTTT. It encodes CASSSYEGEKLFF. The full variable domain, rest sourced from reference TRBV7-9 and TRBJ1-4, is DTGVSQNPRHKITKRGQNVTFRCDPISEHNRLYWYRQTLGQGPEFLTYFQNEAQLEKSRLLSDRFSAERPKGSFSTLEIQRTEQGDSAMYLCASSSYEGEKLFFGSGTQLSVL.

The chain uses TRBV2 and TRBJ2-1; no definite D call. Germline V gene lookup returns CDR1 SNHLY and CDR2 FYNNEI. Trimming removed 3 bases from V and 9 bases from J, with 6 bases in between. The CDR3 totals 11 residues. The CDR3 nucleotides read TGTGCCAGCAGTGATAATGTTGAGCAGTTCTTC. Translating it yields CASSDNVEQFF.

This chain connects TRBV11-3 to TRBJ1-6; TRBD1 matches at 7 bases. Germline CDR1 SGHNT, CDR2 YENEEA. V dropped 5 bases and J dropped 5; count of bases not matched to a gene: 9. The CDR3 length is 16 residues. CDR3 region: CASSPQTGKNNSPLHF. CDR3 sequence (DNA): TGTGCCAGCAGCCCACAGACAGGGAAGAATAATTCACCCCTCCACTTT.

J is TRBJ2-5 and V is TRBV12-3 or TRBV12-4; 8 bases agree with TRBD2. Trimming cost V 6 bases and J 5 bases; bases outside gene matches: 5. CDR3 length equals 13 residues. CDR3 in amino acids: CASRRTSFETQYF. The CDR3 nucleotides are TGTGCCAGCAGACGGACTAGCTTCGAGACCCAGTACTTC.

Written as DNA, the CDR3 is TGTGCCAGTAGCCGCTTGGGGGCAGGAATAAACACTGAAGCTTTCTTT. This gives the protein CASSRLGAGINTEAFF. The J gene is TRBJ1-1, the V gene TRBV19, with a tentative D call TRBD1 (6 bases). Trimming took 6 bases from V and 2 from J, leaving 19 bases between them. CDR3 size: 16 residues. Germline values: CDR1 LNHDA, CDR2 SQIVND (reference sequence). Full variable domain (remainder filled in from reference TRBV19 and TRBJ1-1): DGGITQSPKYLFRKEGQNVTLSCEQNLNHDAMYWYRQDPGQGLRLIYYSQIVNDFQKGDIAEGYSVSREKKESFPLTVTSAQKNPTAFYLCASSRLGAGINTEAFFGQGTRLTVV.

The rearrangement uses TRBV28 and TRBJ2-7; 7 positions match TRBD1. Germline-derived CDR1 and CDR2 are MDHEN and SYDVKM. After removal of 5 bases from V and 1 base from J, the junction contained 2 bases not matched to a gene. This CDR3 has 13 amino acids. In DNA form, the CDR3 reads TGTGCCAGCAGTCCGGGACAGTCCTACGAGCAGTACTTC. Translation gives CASSPGQSYEQYF.

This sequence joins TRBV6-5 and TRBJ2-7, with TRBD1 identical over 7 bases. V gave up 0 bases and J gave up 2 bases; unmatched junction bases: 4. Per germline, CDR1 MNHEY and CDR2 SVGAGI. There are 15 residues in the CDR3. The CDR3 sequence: CASSYSGRGTYEQYF. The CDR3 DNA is TGTGCCAGCAGTTACTCCGGCAGGGGGACCTACGAGCAGTACTTC.

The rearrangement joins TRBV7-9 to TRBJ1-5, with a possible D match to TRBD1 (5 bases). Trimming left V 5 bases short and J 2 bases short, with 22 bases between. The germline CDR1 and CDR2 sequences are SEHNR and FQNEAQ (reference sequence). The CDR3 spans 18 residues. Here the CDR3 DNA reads TGTGCCAGCAGCGCCTCCTTAGAAAAGGGGTTGGGCAATCAGCCCCAGCATTTT. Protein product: CASSASLEKGLGNQPQHF.

The CDR3 region is CSVDRGQGYGYTF. The CDR3 region has the DNA TGCAGCGTTGACAGGGGGCAGGGCTATGGCTACACCTTC. The chain uses TRBV29-1 and TRBJ1-2; 8 nucleotides match TRBD1. The CDR3 contains 13 residues. Germline V gene lookup returns CDR1 SQVTM and CDR2 ANQGSEA. The junction had 4 bases not matched to a gene; V was cut back by 3 bases and J by 4 bases.

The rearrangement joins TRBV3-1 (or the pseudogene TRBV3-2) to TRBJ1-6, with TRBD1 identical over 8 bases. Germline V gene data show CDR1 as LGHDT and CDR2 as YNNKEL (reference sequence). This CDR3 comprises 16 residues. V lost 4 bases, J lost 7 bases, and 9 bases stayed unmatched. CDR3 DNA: TGTGCCAGCAGCCGGACAGGGCCGGTTGTGAATTCACCCCTCCACTTT. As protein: CASSRTGPVVNSPLHF.